This entry describes one T cell receptor (beta chain). Its antigen is as yet unknown. CDR1 and CDR2 from the germline V gene are MNHEY and SMNVEV (reference sequence). The CDR3 spans 13 residues. V was shortened by 6 bases and J by 4 bases, with 12 bases between the two germline ends. This sample stems from a study of cytomegalovirus exposure and HLA in healthy donors. Study summary: Drawn from HLA-typed donors, some 80 million unique TCRs were held in an early data release.

The PCR made use of 60 Vbeta and 13 Jbeta primers. Here immunoSEQ multiplex PCR was the method, and the copy in TCRdb shows in-frame clones only, minus some. The sample records about 260,000 clones, roughly 81% being singletons. Study observations and caveats: Earlier analysis found most TCR beta V segments productive about 87% or about 30% of the time. There was a cluster of highly shared sequence variants that was likely a sequencing artifact.

Sequences were obtained from PBMCs. The TCR sequence derives from a woman aged 40-49 years in good health and CMV-seropositive. The chain has TRBV27 and TRBJ1-2; possible D gene TRBD1, 6 bases. CDR3 in amino acids: CASRRDTFYGYTF. The CDR3 nucleotides are TGTGCCAGCAGGAGGGACACATTCTATGGCTACACCTTC.